The clone carrying this T cell receptor (beta chain) was counted a single time. The CDR3 runs 15 residues. Germline-derived CDR1 and CDR2 are SGHAT and FQNNGV. Trimming removed 3 bases from V and 7 bases from J, with 16 bases in between. Libraries were prepared by immunoSEQ multiplex PCR; TCRdb keeps only in-frame clonotypes and omits some of them. The sample has 95,000 to 100,000 clones, roughly 80% seen once. The data belong to a study of OX40 agonist ivuxolimab in advanced cancers. The sequencing here drew on CD4+ or CD8+ T cells sorted from blood, taken in a trial of the OX40 agonist ivuxolimab. This TCR came from an adult with an advanced solid tumor such as melanoma, head and neck, liver or kidney cancer. The chain has TRBV11-2 and TRBJ2-1, with D unclear. The DNA of the CDR3 is TGTGCCAGCAGCTTTAACTGGGTCGGGCAGAATGAGCAGTTCTTC. This encodes CASSFNWVGQNEQFF.